This T cell receptor beta chain was retrieved from a study of cytomegalovirus exposure and HLA in healthy donors. Study conclusions and caveats: Presence/absence analysis assumed near-uniform sequencing depth across donors. It was only CMV serostatus that was available as immune exposure information. An analysis done earlier found most TCR beta V segments productive about 87% or about 30% of the time.

Regarding this clone: What it binds is unknown.

This CDR3 contains 16 residues. Germline assignment: CDR1 SEHNR and CDR2 FQNEAQ (reference sequence). The J segment lost 0 bases and the V segment lost 5 bases, leaving 7 bases of the junction unmatched. This PCR relied on a set of 60 Vbeta primers and 13 Jbeta primers. TCRdb's copy holds only in-frame clones and misses some; the assay was immunoSEQ multiplex PCR. The sample gives roughly 190,000 clones, almost 80% of which show up once; around 1.6% is in the top ten. The sample consisted of PBMCs. The receptor was derived from a woman younger than 30 in good health and CMV-seronegative. The V and J genes are TRBV7-9 and TRBJ1-1; 9 bases match TRBD1. CDR3 in DNA: TGTGCCAGCAGCCCCCCCGGGACAGGGCTGAACACTGAAGCTTTCTTT. Amino acids: CASSPPGTGLNTEAFF.